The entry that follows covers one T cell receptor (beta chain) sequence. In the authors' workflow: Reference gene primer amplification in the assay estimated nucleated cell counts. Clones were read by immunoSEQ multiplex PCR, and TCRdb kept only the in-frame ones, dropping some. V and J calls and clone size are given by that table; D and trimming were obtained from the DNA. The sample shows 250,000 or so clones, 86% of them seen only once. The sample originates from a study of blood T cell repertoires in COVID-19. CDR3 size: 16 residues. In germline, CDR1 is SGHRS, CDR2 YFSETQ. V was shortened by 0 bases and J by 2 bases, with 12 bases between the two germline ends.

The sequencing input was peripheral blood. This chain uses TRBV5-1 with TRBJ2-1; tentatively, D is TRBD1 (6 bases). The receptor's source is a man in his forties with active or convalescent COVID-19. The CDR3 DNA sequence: TGCGCCAGCAGCTTGGAACAGGGCACTGCCTACAATGAGCAGTTCTTC. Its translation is CASSLEQGTAYNEQFF.